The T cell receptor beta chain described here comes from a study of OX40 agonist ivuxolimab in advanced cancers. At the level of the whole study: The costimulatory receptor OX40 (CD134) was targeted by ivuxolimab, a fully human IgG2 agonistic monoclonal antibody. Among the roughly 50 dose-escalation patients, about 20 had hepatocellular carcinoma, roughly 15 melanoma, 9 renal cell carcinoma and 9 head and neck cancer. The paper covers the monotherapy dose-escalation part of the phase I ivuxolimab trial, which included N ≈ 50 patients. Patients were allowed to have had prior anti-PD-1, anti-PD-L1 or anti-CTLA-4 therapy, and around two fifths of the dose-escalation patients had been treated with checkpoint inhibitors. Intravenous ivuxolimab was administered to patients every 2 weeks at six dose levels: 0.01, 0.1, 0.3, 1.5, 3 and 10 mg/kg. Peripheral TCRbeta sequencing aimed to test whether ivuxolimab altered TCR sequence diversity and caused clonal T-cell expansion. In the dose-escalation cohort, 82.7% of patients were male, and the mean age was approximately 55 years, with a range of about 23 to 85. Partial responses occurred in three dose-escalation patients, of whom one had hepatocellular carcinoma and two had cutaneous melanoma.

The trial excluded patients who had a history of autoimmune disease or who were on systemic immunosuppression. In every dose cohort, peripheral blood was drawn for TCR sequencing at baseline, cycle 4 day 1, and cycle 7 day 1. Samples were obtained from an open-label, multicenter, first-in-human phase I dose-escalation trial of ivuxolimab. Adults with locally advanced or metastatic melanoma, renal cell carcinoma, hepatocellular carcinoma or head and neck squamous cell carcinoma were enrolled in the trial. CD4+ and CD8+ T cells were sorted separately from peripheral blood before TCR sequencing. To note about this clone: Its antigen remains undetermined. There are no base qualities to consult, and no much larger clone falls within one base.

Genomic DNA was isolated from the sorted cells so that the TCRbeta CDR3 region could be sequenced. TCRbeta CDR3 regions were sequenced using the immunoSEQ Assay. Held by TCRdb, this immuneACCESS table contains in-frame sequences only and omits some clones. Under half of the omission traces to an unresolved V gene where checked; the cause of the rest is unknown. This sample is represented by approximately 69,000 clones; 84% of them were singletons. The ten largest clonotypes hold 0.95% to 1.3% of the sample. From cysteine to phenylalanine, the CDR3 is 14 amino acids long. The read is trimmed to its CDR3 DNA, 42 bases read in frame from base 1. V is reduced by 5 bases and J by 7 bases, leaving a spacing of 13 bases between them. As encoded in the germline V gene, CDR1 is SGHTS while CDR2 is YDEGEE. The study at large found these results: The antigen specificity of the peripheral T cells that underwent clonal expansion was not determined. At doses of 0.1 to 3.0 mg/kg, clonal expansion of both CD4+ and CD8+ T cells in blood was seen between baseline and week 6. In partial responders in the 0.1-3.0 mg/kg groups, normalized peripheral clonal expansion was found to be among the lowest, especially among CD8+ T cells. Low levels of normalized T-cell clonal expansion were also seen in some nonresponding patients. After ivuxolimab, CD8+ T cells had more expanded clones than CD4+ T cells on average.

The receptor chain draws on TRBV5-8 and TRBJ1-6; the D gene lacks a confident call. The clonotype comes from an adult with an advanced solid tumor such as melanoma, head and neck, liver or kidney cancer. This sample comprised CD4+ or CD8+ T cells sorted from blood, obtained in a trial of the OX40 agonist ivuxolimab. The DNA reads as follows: TGTGCCAGCAGGCTAAGAGAGCCCAATTCACCCCTCCACTTT. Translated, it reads CASRLREPNSPLHF.